This T cell receptor beta chain was recovered during a study of read filtering for tumor transcriptome and immune sequencing. From 300 to 400 ng of RNA, a library with molecular barcoded alpha/delta and beta/gamma adaptors was made. MiXCR was run by TCRdb on the reads, yielding one entry per CDR3 protein. The repertoire holds about 40,000 distinct CDR3 sequences, with about an eighth as singletons. With termini counted, the CDR3 has 17 amino acids. With respect to this clonotype: Its specificity is unknown. No DNA is shown, since the ends of the CDR3 on it are uncertain; the CDR3 is the one TCRdb lists.

Study-level points and caveats: RNA-seq captured clonotypes less deeply and reliably than IR-seq.

The chain links TRBV7-5 to TRBJ2-5; the table's D call TRBD1 went unverified against the DNA. TRBV7-5 is marked as a pseudogene. This clonotype originated in a donor at least 40 years old with multiple myeloma. The specimen was a population of CD138-negative cells sorted from bone marrow. The CDR3 here is CISVPEAPADRSETQYF.